Shown below are 17 T cell receptor beta chains from a single sample sequenced in a study of cytomegalovirus exposure and HLA in healthy donors. Only in-frame clones appear in the TCRdb table, and some are missing; sequencing was by immunoSEQ multiplex PCR. The table includes around 350,000 clones, roughly 90% detected once. Specimen: PBMCs. These TCRs come from a woman in her late teens or twenties in good health and CMV-seronegative.

J is TRBJ1-2 and V is TRBV29-1; 8 bases match TRBD1. V shed 1 base, J shed 2 bases, and the junction held 3 bases outside the gene matches. The CDR3 runs 14 residues. CDR1 and CDR2 (germline): SQVTM, ANQGSEA. CDR3 nucleotide sequence: TGCAGCGTTGAAGGACAGGGGAAAAACTATGGCTACACCTTC. This codes for CSVEGQGKNYGYTF.

This chain connects TRBV4-1 to TRBJ1-2; 7 nucleotides align to TRBD1. The CDR3 length is 17 residues. The V gene's germline CDR1 is MGHRA and CDR2 YSYEKL. V trimming: 1 base; J trimming: 4 bases; junction bases outside the gene matches: 12. The CDR3 loop is CASSQAWKDREFYGYTF. In DNA, the CDR3 is TGCGCCAGCAGCCAAGCATGGAAAGACAGGGAATTCTATGGCTACACCTTC.

The chain combines TRBV27 with TRBJ2-3; D unresolved. Deletions cut 2 bases from V and 6 bases from J, with 12 bases between. The length of the CDR3 is 14 residues. The germline V gene has CDR1 MNHEY and CDR2 SMNVEV (reference sequence). The CDR3 DNA reads as TGTGCCAGCAGTTTAGGAGTTCTCGGGGATACGCAGTATTTT. It translates to CASSLGVLGDTQYF.

This chain uses TRBV5-1 with TRBJ2-7, with D perhaps matching TRBD1 (6 bases). The CDR3 totals 14 residues. V lost 0 bases and J 5 bases, leaving 12 bases between the germline ends. Germline CDR1 SGHRS, CDR2 YFSETQ. CDR3 sequence: CASSLGWGQDEQYF. CDR3 coding DNA: TGCGCCAGCAGCTTGGGGTGGGGGCAAGACGAGCAGTACTTC.

This clone has only one observation. J is TRBJ2-1 and V is TRBV27; maybe TRBD2 (5 bases). Germline V gene sequence: CDR1 MNHEY, CDR2 SMNVEV (reference sequence). The CDR3 covers 15 residues. V lost 0 bases, J lost 4 bases, and 10 bases lay in between. The CDR3 region is CASSLSPDSYNEQFF. CDR3 nucleotide sequence: TGTGCCAGCAGTTTATCCCCGGACTCTTACAATGAGCAGTTCTTC.

This chain links TRBV4-1 with TRBJ2-7; TRBD2 matches 8 bases. Losses at the gene ends were 1 base for V and 6 bases for J; bases not matched to a gene: 8. From germline, CDR1 is MGHRA and CDR2 YSYEKL. The CDR3 length is 15 residues. DNA of the CDR3: TGCGCCAGCAGCCAAGGGGTAGCGGGGAGGGGCGAGCAGTACTTC. It encodes CASSQGVAGRGEQYF.

The gene calls are TRBV7-9 and TRBJ2-1; 8 bases align to TRBD1. Per the germline V gene, CDR1 is SEHNR and CDR2 is FQNEAQ (reference sequence). This CDR3 comprises 16 residues. V shed 3 bases, J shed 5 bases, and the junction held 9 bases outside the gene matches. In DNA form, the CDR3 reads TGTGCCAGCAGCTTTCCCAGGGGGCGAGAAAACAATGAGCAGTTCTTC. It translates to CASSFPRGRENNEQFF.

This chain connects TRBV5-5 to TRBJ1-5; D unresolved. V lost 0 bases, J lost 1 base, and 8 bases lay in between. CDR3 length equals 15 residues. Germline-derived CDR1 and CDR2 are SGHKS and YYEKEE (reference sequence). CDR3 DNA: TGTGCCAGCAGCTTGGCCCCGGGGAGCAATCAGCCCCAGCATTTT. Translating it yields CASSLAPGSNQPQHF. The full variable domain, with the rest looked up from reference TRBV5-5 and TRBJ1-5, is DAGVTQSPTHLIKTRGQQVTLRCSPISGHKSVSWYQQVLGQGPQFIFQYYEKEERGRGNFPDRFSARQFPNYSSELNVNALLLGDSALYLCASSLAPGSNQPQHFGDGTRLSIL.

This clone was detected only once. This sequence joins TRBV28 and TRBJ2-3; the D is unclear. The germline V gene encodes CDR1 MDHEN and CDR2 SYDVKM. V dropped 3 bases and J dropped 5 bases, with 6 bases sitting between them. The CDR3 runs to 12 residues. The DNA for the CDR3 is TGTGCCAGCAGTTTCCCACTAGATACGCAGTATTTT. Its protein product is CASSFPLDTQYF.

This clone was counted only a few times. V gene TRBV29-1 combines with J gene TRBJ1-2; 8 bases line up with TRBD1. V shed 0 bases and J 7 bases; nucleotides not matched to a gene: 4. Germline V gives CDR1 SQVTM, CDR2 ANQGSEA. This CDR3 has 13 amino acids. This chain's CDR3 is CSVEDQGAGGYTF. DNA for the CDR3: TGCAGCGTTGAAGATCAGGGGGCGGGTGGCTACACCTTC.

V usage is TRBV4-1 and J usage is TRBJ1-1, with D uncertain. The germline V and J ends were trimmed by 4 bases and 5 bases, with 11 bases remaining between them. The CDR3 extends over 13 amino acids. Germline V lookup: CDR1 MGHRA, CDR2 YSYEKL. Here the CDR3 reads CASSPWEHTEAFF. For the CDR3, the DNA is TGCGCCAGCAGCCCCTGGGAGCATACTGAAGCTTTCTTT.

J is TRBJ2-3 and V is TRBV27; TRBD1 matches at 7 bases. Germline CDR1 reads MNHEY; CDR2 reads SMNVEV (reference sequence). This CDR3 spans 16 amino acids. The ends lost 6 bases at V and 6 bases at J; junction bases unmatched: 15. The CDR3 sequence is CASSLNLGGASDTQYF. DNA for the CDR3: TGTGCCAGCAGCTTAAATCTAGGGGGCGCTTCCGATACGCAGTATTTT.

The rearrangement joins TRBV4-2 to TRBJ2-3, with D possibly TRBD2 on 5 matching bases. V shed 1 base and J shed 0 bases, with 17 bases lying between them. CDR1 LGHNA and CDR2 YNFKEQ come from the germline V gene. The CDR3 spans 18 residues. CDR3 residues: CASSQVKAPAVSTDTQYF. In DNA, the CDR3 is TGTGCCAGCAGCCAAGTAAAAGCCCCAGCGGTTAGCACAGATACGCAGTATTTT.

This clone has a single count. The V call is TRBV2, the J call TRBJ2-3; TRBD2 might be the D (5 bases). Germline-derived CDR1 and CDR2 are SNHLY and FYNNEI. V was cut by 7 bases and J by 0 bases, with 8 bases left in between. This CDR3 comprises 13 residues. The CDR3 loop is CASKRGSTDTQYF. The CDR3 DNA follows: TGTGCCAGCAAACGGGGTAGCACAGATACGCAGTATTTT.

The genes are TRBV15 and TRBJ2-5, with D possibly TRBD1 on 5 matching bases. V was clipped by 3 bases and J by 0 bases, with 11 bases between them. From germline, CDR1 is LNHNV and CDR2 YYDKDF (reference sequence). The CDR3 sequence is 15 residues long. The CDR3 sequence: CATSSADRDQETQYF. The CDR3 bases are TGTGCCACCAGCAGTGCTGACAGAGACCAAGAGACCCAGTACTTC.

Points on this clone: The junction departs from the called germline gene at one end, perhaps through a read error. CDR3: CASSSGGAAGLSF. CDR3 bases: TGTGCCAGCAGCTCGGGGGGGGCGGCGGGACTGAGCTTT. The chain uses TRBV6-5 and TRBJ1-1, with a possible D match to TRBD1 (6 bases). There are 13 residues in the CDR3. Germline V gene data show CDR1 as MNHEY and CDR2 as SVGAGI.

The CDR3 DNA reads TGTGCCTGGAGTCTAGCTTCCAATGAGCAGTTCTTC. Protein product: CAWSLASNEQFF. J is TRBJ2-1 and V is TRBV30, with D perhaps TRBD2 (5 bases). The V and J ends lost 2 bases and 6 bases respectively, with 8 bases between them. The CDR3 length is 12 residues. Germline V gene data show CDR1 as GTSNPN and CDR2 as SVGIG (reference sequence).